Below, 30 T cell receptor beta chains from the same sample are listed, as sequenced in a study of T cells in Graves' hyperthyroidism and ophthalmopathy. Amplification targeted TCR beta CDR3 regions from RNA transcripts. Primed by the HTBI set, a first-round RT-PCR was run on the TCR CDR3. One entry per CDR3 protein, called by TCRdb with MiXCR from the multiplex PCR reads. The data hold 300,000 to 450,000 distinct CDR3 sequences, with around 13% observed a single time. The sequenced sample was blood. Receptors were obtained from a woman aged 25 to 39 with Graves' ophthalmopathy.

The chain is built from TRBV11-3 and TRBJ1-3, with D maybe TRBD1 (5 bases). CDR3 size: 15 residues. Trimming removed 6 bases at V and 2 bases at J, with 14 bases between. Germline loops: CDR1 SGHNT, CDR2 YENEEA. The DNA for the CDR3 is TGTGCCAGCAGTCCAACCGGGACGGCTGGAAACACCATATATTTT. Translation gives CASSPTGTAGNTIYF. Based on the CDR3 plus reference TRBV11-3 and TRBJ1-3, the full variable domain is EAGVVQSPRYKIIEKKQPVAFWCNPISGHNTLYWYLQNLGQGPELLIRYENEEAVDDSQLPKDRFSAERLKGVDSTLKIQPAELGDSAVYLCASSPTGTAGNTIYFGEGSWLTVV.

The V gene is TRBV20-1, the J gene TRBJ2-1, with TRBD1 identical over 10 bases. Per germline, CDR1 DFQATT and CDR2 SNEGSKA (reference sequence). This CDR3 spans 14 amino acids. J gave up 6 bases and V 6 bases, and 8 bases lay outside the gene matches. In nucleotides, the CDR3 is TGCAGTGCCGATCCGGGACAGGGGTTCAATGAGCAGTTCTTC. This gives the protein CSADPGQGFNEQFF.

This clonotype came up many times. This chain connects TRBV27 to TRBJ1-5; a weak D match, TRBD1 (6 bases). Germline V gene data show CDR1 as MNHEY and CDR2 as SMNVEV (reference sequence). CDR3 length: 14 residues. Trimming stripped 7 bases from V and 5 bases from J, with 15 bases between. The chain's CDR3 is CASKPQGRDQPQHF. The CDR3 bases are TGTGCCAGCAAACCACAGGGTAGAGATCAGCCCCAGCATTTT.

This clonotype was counted at least ten times. This chain connects TRBV27 to TRBJ2-1; TRBD2 agrees at 7 bases. Germline assignment: CDR1 MNHEY and CDR2 SMNVEV (reference sequence). The CDR3 length is 15 residues. The trim removed 4 bases at V and 0 bases at J, leaving 3 bases unmatched. The CDR3 reads CASSYRGSSYNEQFF. CDR3 sequence (DNA): TGTGCCAGCAGTTACCGCGGGAGCTCCTACAATGAGCAGTTCTTC.

In nucleotides, the CDR3 is TGCAGTACGCCCCCGGGACAACCGAACACTGAAGCTTTCTTT. Encoded protein: CSTPPGQPNTEAFF. The chain joins TRBV20-1 to TRBJ1-1; a possible D gene is TRBD1 (6 bases). The CDR3 has 14 residues. V was trimmed by 8 bases and J by 1 base, leaving 17 bases between them. In germline, CDR1 is DFQATT, CDR2 SNEGSKA (reference sequence).

In its sample, this clonotype was seen many times. The chain carries TRBV6-1 and TRBJ2-7; D not certain. Trimming shortened V by 2 bases and J by 5 bases, and 13 bases separated the two germline ends. In germline, CDR1 is MNHNS, CDR2 SASEGT. CDR3 length: 14 residues. CDR3 amino acids: CASSEFETNDEQYF. DNA of the CDR3: TGTGCCAGCAGTGAATTCGAGACCAACGACGAGCAGTACTTC.

This clonotype was seen ten or more times. The chain recombines TRBV28 with TRBJ1-5; D is undetermined. CDR1 is MDHEN, CDR2 SYDVKM, per germline. Trimming pared 5 bases from V and 0 bases from J, leaving 8 bases between. There are 14 residues in the CDR3. The CDR3: CASSKLNSNQPQHF. The CDR3 DNA reads as TGTGCCAGCAGTAAGTTAAATAGCAATCAGCCCCAGCATTTT.

In this sample, this clonotype turned up many times. CDR3 coding DNA: TGTGCCAGCACCCACGCGGGGACGGACACGCAGTATTTT. Translating it yields CASTHAGTDTQYF. The genes are TRBV2 and TRBJ2-3, with a possible D match to TRBD2 (6 bases). With 7 bases removed from V and 9 bases from J, the gap between germline ends came to 17 bases. This CDR3 contains 13 residues. Germline CDR1 and CDR2: SNHLY and FYNNEI.

This clonotype was seen at least ten times. The rearrangement uses TRBV7-6 and TRBJ2-3; tentative D call: TRBD2 (5 bases). In germline, CDR1 is SGHVS, CDR2 FNYEAQ. The CDR3 runs 16 residues. V lost 1 base to trimming and J lost 2 bases, with 13 bases between them. The chain's CDR3 is CASSLDRSSFTDTQYF. The CDR3 DNA reads TGTGCCAGCAGCTTAGATAGGTCTAGCTTCACAGATACGCAGTATTTT.

This clonotype occurred many times. The rearrangement uses TRBV29-1 and TRBJ2-4; TRBD1 matches at 9 bases. CDR1 and CDR2 (germline): SQVTM, ANQGSEA. The junction had 3 bases not matched to a gene; V was cut back by 4 bases and J by 2 bases. The CDR3 has 14 amino acids. CDR3 residues: CSVGDRGSKNIQYF. The CDR3 DNA reads as TGCAGCGTTGGTGACAGGGGGTCCAAAAACATTCAGTACTTC. Based on the CDR3 plus reference TRBV29-1 and TRBJ2-4, the full variable domain is SAVISQKPSRDICQRGTSLTIQCQVDSQVTMMFWYRQQPGQSLTLIATANQGSEATYESGFVIDKFPISRPNLTFSTLTVSNMSPEDSSIYLCSVGDRGSKNIQYFGAGTRLSVL.

This chain uses TRBV18 with TRBJ2-3; the D gene is possibly TRBD1 (5 bases). Looked up from germline, CDR1 is KGHSH and CDR2 is LQKENI. The CDR3 is 16 residues long. Deletions cut 0 bases from V and 6 bases from J, with 16 bases between. CDR3 residues: CASSPPRATGRDTQYF. As DNA, the CDR3 is TGTGCCAGCTCACCACCCCGGGCTACAGGCCGCGATACGCAGTATTTT.

The rearrangement uses TRBV19 and TRBJ2-7; 10 bases are shared with TRBD2. CDR1 is LNHDA and CDR2 is SQIVND in the germline V gene (reference sequence). The CDR3 runs to 15 residues. V trimming: 1 base; J trimming: 2 bases; junction bases outside the gene matches: 2. CDR3 nucleotides: TGTGCCAGTAGTATAGCTCTAGCGGGGGCCTACGAGCAGTACTTC. It codes for CASSIALAGAYEQYF.

This clonotype was seen ten or more times. The J gene is TRBJ1-6, the V gene TRBV28; 7 positions agree with TRBD1. Germline lookup yields CDR1 MDHEN and CDR2 SYDVKM. The junction had 9 bases not matched to a gene; V was cut back by 8 bases and J by 8 bases. The CDR3 has 14 amino acids. As DNA, the CDR3 is TGTGCCAGCCAAGCGGGGACAGCCTATTCACCCCTCCACTTT. This translates into CASQAGTAYSPLHF.

This clonotype was counted ten times or more. The chain employs TRBV28 and TRBJ1-4, with D unresolved. The CDR3 sequence is 14 residues long. Germline CDR1 MDHEN, CDR2 SYDVKM. The V end lost 7 bases, the J end lost 7 bases, and 16 bases lay between the germline ends. CDR3 in DNA: TGTGCCAGCATGTCGGTCGGGCCTGGTGAAAAACTGTTTTTT. Translating it yields CASMSVGPGEKLFF. Using reference TRBV28 and TRBJ1-4 for the parts outside the CDR3, the full variable domain is DVKVTQSSRYLVKRTGEKVFLECVQDMDHENMFWYRQDPGLGLRLIYFSYDVKMKEKGDIPEGYSVSREKKERFSLILESASTNQTSMYLCASMSVGPGEKLFFGSGTQLSVL.

The sample holds many counts of this clonotype. V gene TRBV30 combines with J gene TRBJ2-3; 11 positions agree with TRBD2. Germline trimming cut 8 bases from V and 5 bases from J; bases unmatched to any gene: 15. This CDR3 region has 16 residues. CDR1 and CDR2 (germline): GTSNPN, SVGIG (reference sequence). In DNA, the CDR3 is TGTGCCGGACGCGGAGTAGCGGGGGGGTTCGGAGATACGCAGTATTTT. Its translation: CAGRGVAGGFGDTQYF.

The CDR3: CASSTIGWGRGSYNEQFF. Written as DNA, the CDR3 is TGTGCCAGTAGTACGATAGGTTGGGGCAGGGGGTCCTACAATGAGCAGTTCTTC. The V call is TRBV19, the J call TRBJ2-1; 7 bases are shared with TRBD1. This CDR3 has 18 amino acids. CDR1 LNHDA and CDR2 SQIVND come from the germline V gene (reference sequence). V lost 4 bases to trimming and J lost 1 base; unmatched junction nucleotides: 13.

This clonotype showed up just a few times. The chain has TRBV6-1 and TRBJ2-7; D is unresolved. The CDR3 extends over 13 amino acids. V gave up 3 bases and J gave up 1 base, with 7 bases separating them. Germline-derived CDR1 and CDR2 are MNHNS and SASEGT. Here the CDR3 reads CASSDLLSYEQYF. CDR3 bases: TGTGCCAGCAGTGACCTGTTATCCTACGAGCAGTACTTC.

This clonotype was seen many times. The J gene is TRBJ2-1, the V gene TRBV20-1, with D perhaps TRBD2 (6 bases). V was pared by 0 bases and J by 9 bases, with 21 bases between. Per germline, CDR1 DFQATT and CDR2 SNEGSKA (reference sequence). The CDR3 length is 16 residues. The CDR3 DNA reads TGCAGTGCTAGAGACAGGACTCTCGCGGGGATGTTTGAGCAGTTCTTC. Protein sequence: CSARDRTLAGMFEQFF.

This sequence joins TRBV12-3 or TRBV12-4 and TRBJ1-2; TRBD1 aligns across 7 bases. V lost 5 bases, J lost 4 bases, and 7 bases stayed unmatched. This CDR3 has 14 residues. CDR3 loop: CASSPGQVLYGYTF. The CDR3 nucleotides are TGTGCCAGCAGTCCTGGACAGGTTCTCTATGGCTACACCTTC.

The chain uses TRBV6-1 and TRBJ2-7; TRBD1 agrees at 10 bases. V dropped 0 bases and J dropped 3; count of bases not matched to a gene: 14. The germline V gene encodes CDR1 MNHNS and CDR2 SASEGT. The CDR3 consists of 19 residues. The CDR3 here is CASSEAPGTGALFFYEQYF. The DNA for the CDR3 is TGTGCCAGCAGTGAAGCTCCCGGGACAGGGGCGTTGTTCTTCTACGAGCAGTACTTC.

This chain uses TRBV6-4 with TRBJ1-6; TRBD1 agrees at 10 bases. The V and J ends lost 6 bases and 7 bases, in that order; junction bases with no gene match: 6. The CDR3 runs to 15 residues. Germline V gene sequence: CDR1 MRHNA, CDR2 SNTAGT. This chain's CDR3 is CASRAGQGENSPLHF. DNA for the CDR3: TGTGCCAGCAGAGCCGGACAGGGGGAAAATTCACCCCTCCACTTT.

This clonotype is classed as large. The chain uses TRBV24-1 and TRBJ2-2; 11 bases fit TRBD2. Germline assignment: CDR1 KGHDR and CDR2 SFDVKD. This CDR3 has 18 amino acids. Trimming took 2 bases from V and 0 from J; bases not matched to a gene: 4. The CDR3 is CATSDWASGGSNTGELFF. The CDR3 nucleotides read TGTGCCACCAGTGATTGGGCTAGCGGGGGGTCGAACACCGGGGAGCTGTTTTTT.

Many counts were recorded for this clonotype. V and J are TRBV3-1 and TRBJ2-2; 8 positions match TRBD1. Losses at the gene ends were 2 bases for V and 1 base for J; bases not matched to a gene: 3. Germline assignment: CDR1 LGHDT and CDR2 YNNKEL (reference sequence). This CDR3 comprises 16 residues. As DNA, the CDR3 is TGTGCCAGCAGCCAACCAGGGACAGGGAACACCGGGGAGCTGTTTTTT. Its translation is CASSQPGTGNTGELFF.

Ten or more counts support this clonotype. The chain joins TRBV20-1 to TRBJ2-3, with 9 bases aligning to TRBD2. CDR3 length equals 15 residues. Germline V gives CDR1 DFQATT, CDR2 SNEGSKA (reference sequence). The J segment lost 2 bases and the V segment lost 3 bases, leaving 6 bases of the junction unmatched. CDR3 protein: CSASQGGGATDTQYF. CDR3 DNA sequence: TGCAGTGCTAGTCAAGGCGGGGGGGCCACAGATACGCAGTATTTT.

With regard to this clonotype: The CDR3 does not close with the conserved phenylalanine or tryptophan, likely indicating a read error. The V and J genes are TRBV20-1 and TRBJ2-5, with 15 bases that match TRBD2. Germline V gene data show CDR1 as DFQATT and CDR2 as SNEGSKA (reference sequence). The CDR3 consists of 17 residues. The ends lost 3 bases at V and 1 base at J; junction bases unmatched: 6. DNA of the CDR3: TGCAGTGCTAGCGGACTAGCGGGGGGGTTGGTCCAAGAGACCCAGTACCTC. Translation gives CSASGLAGGLVQETQYL.

This clonotype was detected ten times or more. The V gene is TRBV20-1, the J gene TRBJ1-4; 8 nucleotides line up with TRBD1. J lost 6 bases, V lost 1 base, and 31 bases had no gene match. The length of the CDR3 is 23 residues. Germline loops: CDR1 DFQATT, CDR2 SNEGSKA (reference sequence). As DNA, the CDR3 is TGCAGTGCTAGAGCCCGAGAGGGGACAGGTCGATCCGCGGGGAGGTTTGTGGATGAAAAACTGTTTTTT. Translated: CSARAREGTGRSAGRFVDEKLFF.

Regarding this clonotype: This clone may be a read error of a much larger clone one base away. V usage is TRBV29-1 and J usage is TRBJ1-1; D unresolved. The CDR3 loop spans 12 amino acids. Germline V CDR1 and CDR2: SQVTM, ANQGSEA. Trimming removed 3 bases from V and 4 bases from J, with 9 bases in between. CDR3 nucleotide sequence: TGCAGCGTTGATAGGATGAGCACTGAAGCTTTCTTT. Protein: CSVDRMSTEAFF.

In its sample, this clonotype was seen many times. The V gene is TRBV6-2 or TRBV6-3, the J gene TRBJ1-6; D ambiguous. V was shortened by 2 bases and J by 0 bases, with 14 bases between the two germline ends. The CDR3 has 18 residues. Germline V gene sequence: CDR1 MNHEY, CDR2 SVGEGT. The CDR3 region is CASSYGGRSSSYNSPLHF. In nucleotides, the CDR3 is TGTGCCAGCAGTTACGGAGGCAGATCGAGCTCCTATAATTCACCCCTCCACTTT.

For the CDR3, the DNA is TGTGCCAGCAGTTTCAGTGCGGGGGCGGCCACAGATACGCAGTATTTT. It translates to CASSFSAGAATDTQYF. The chain couples TRBV12-3 or TRBV12-4 to TRBJ2-3, with D perhaps TRBD2 (7 bases). Trimming cost V 3 bases and J 2 bases, with 15 bases left between them. The CDR3 consists of 16 residues.

This clonotype was observed many times. This rearrangement joins TRBV28 to TRBJ1-5; 9 bases agree with TRBD1. Germline V gene data show CDR1 as MDHEN and CDR2 as SYDVKM. The CDR3 runs to 19 residues. Trimming took 3 bases from V and 5 from J; bases not matched to a gene: 17. CDR3 sequence (DNA): TGTGCCAGCAGTTTTGTAGGGTGGAACAGGGGGCGAAATTATCAGCCCCAGCATTTT. Translation gives CASSFVGWNRGRNYQPQHF.